This T cell receptor beta chain stems from a study of cytomegalovirus exposure and HLA in healthy donors. Study-level results: Reports showed the classifier diagnosing cytomegalovirus status with high specificity and sensitivity. A few chains tied to CMV proved CMV antigen-specific in vitro. It was taken for granted in presence/absence analyses that sequencing depth across donors was roughly uniform.

Germline V CDR1 and CDR2: GTSNPN, SVGIG (reference sequence). V lost 2 bases, J lost 9 bases, and 5 bases stayed unmatched. This CDR3 spans 13 amino acids. This clone came up a few times. Its antigen remains unknown. PCR used 60 Vbeta primers and 13 Jbeta primers. The repertoire was sequenced with immunoSEQ multiplex PCR; TCRdb's copy has only in-frame clones and lacks some. This sample has about 95,000 clones; approximately 80% occur once, and the top ten carry around 3.7%. This sequence originates from a man younger than 45 in good health and CMV-seropositive. V is TRBV30 and J is TRBJ1-1; 11 bases are a match to TRBD1. Sequencing was carried out using PBMCs. The CDR3 region has the DNA TGTGCCTGGAGTTGGGGACAGGGGGTTCAAGCTTTCTTT. It yields the protein CAWSWGQGVQAFF.